This TCR beta chain was profiled in a study of cytotoxic CD8 clonotypes in ibrutinib-treated CLL. Turning to the study itself: The patient breakdown showed ten to eleven relapsed/refractory and around 16 treatment-naive cases, with 17 IGHV unmutated. Timing of response sample collection was a median around 12 months after treatment start, with a range of 6 to 36.

The planned depth of sequencing spanned 1 in 200,000 to 1 in 1 million T cells. The repertoire was sequenced with immunoSEQ multiplex PCR; TCRdb's copy has only in-frame clones and lacks some. The table includes around 60,000 clones, 45% to 60% detected once. Germline V gene sequence: CDR1 SGHAT, CDR2 FQNNGV. CDR3 size: 15 residues. The V and J ends lost 1 base and 6 bases respectively, with 14 bases between them. The chain links TRBV11-2 to TRBJ2-3, with D perhaps matching TRBD2 (7 bases). This receptor was taken from a human donor with chronic lymphocytic leukemia. The sample in question was PBMCs, obtained after 12 months of ibrutinib treatment. The CDR3 region has the DNA TGTGCCAGCAGCTTAGGGCGGGGGCTAGAGGATACGCAGTATTTT. Residues: CASSLGRGLEDTQYF.